Below are 26 T cell receptor beta chains sequenced from a single sample in a study of T cell responses to AZD1222 COVID-19 vaccine (dated by TCRdb to the early 2020s). The library relied on the immunoSEQ multiplex PCR assay. What TCRdb holds here is the immuneACCESS table cut down to in-frame rearrangements. Part of the clones is not present; checked against another copy, under half of the missing clones reflect an unresolved V gene, and the others are unexplained. Here the sample has around 56,000 clones; around 90% occur a single time. Roughly 14% of the sample comes from the top ten. The sample's time point label is to be understood as: about 28 days (+/-7) after the second vaccine dose. Sequencing was performed on peripheral blood, taken 28 days after the second AZD1222 dose. The receptors originated from an adult who received the AZD1222 COVID-19 vaccine.

The CDR3 here is CASSPQAKTGELFF. The CDR3, as DNA: TGCGCCAGCAGTCCTCAGGCCAAAACCGGGGAGCTGTTTTTT. This chain links TRBV5-1 with TRBJ2-2, with D hard to call. Germline V lookup: CDR1 SGHRS, CDR2 YFSETQ. V was trimmed by 5 bases and J by 5 bases, leaving 13 bases between them. This CDR3 spans 14 amino acids. Filled out from reference TRBV5-1 and TRBJ2-2, the complete variable domain reads KAGVTQTPRYLIKTRGQQVTLSCSPISGHRSVSWYQQTPGQGLQFLFEYFSETQRNKGNFPGRFSGRQFSNSRSEMNVSTLELGDSALYLCASSPQAKTGELFFGEGSRLTVL.

The chain recombines TRBV5-1 with TRBJ2-7; D remains unclear. Germline V gives CDR1 SGHRS, CDR2 YFSETQ. CDR3 size: 14 residues. The V and J ends lost 0 bases and 1 base respectively, with 8 bases between them. Here the CDR3 DNA reads TGCGCCAGCAGCTTGGTTCTTGGATCCTACGAGCAGTACTTC. It is translated as CASSLVLGSYEQYF.

CDR3 sequence: CASSERKQHLGETQYF. The DNA for the CDR3 is TGCGCCAGCAGTGAGCGTAAACAGCACCTCGGGGAGACCCAGTACTTC. The genes are TRBV10-2 and TRBJ2-5; D is undetermined. V was clipped by 2 bases and J by 5 bases, with 18 bases between them. Germline CDR1 WSHSY, CDR2 SAAADI. There are 16 residues in the CDR3.

The chain is built from TRBV19 and TRBJ1-1; D not resolved. V was trimmed by 3 bases and J by 3 bases, leaving 11 bases between them. The length of the CDR3 is 14 residues. Germline assignment: CDR1 LNHDA and CDR2 SQIVND (reference sequence). This CDR3 is CASSIRDGYTEAFF. The CDR3 DNA follows: TGTGCCAGTAGTATTCGCGACGGGTACACTGAAGCTTTCTTT.

In nucleotides, the CDR3 is TGTGCCAGCTCACCCGTTGGGGACAGGGTTACTGGAAACACCATATATTTT. This encodes CASSPVGDRVTGNTIYF. V usage is TRBV18 and J usage is TRBJ1-3, with 9 bases fitting TRBD1. CDR1 is KGHSH and CDR2 is LQKENI in the germline V gene. The CDR3 runs to 17 residues. Losses at the gene ends were 3 bases for V and 2 bases for J; bases not matched to a gene: 8.

The genes are TRBV30 and TRBJ2-1; 9 bases map to TRBD1. CDR3 length equals 14 residues. The J segment lost 6 bases and the V segment lost 6 bases, leaving 9 bases of the junction unmatched. Germline-derived CDR1 and CDR2 are GTSNPN and SVGIG (reference sequence). CDR3 loop: CACRGQGATNEQFF. In DNA form, the CDR3 reads TGTGCCTGCAGGGGACAGGGAGCGACCAATGAGCAGTTCTTC. Looking up the rest from reference TRBV30 and TRBJ2-1 gives the full variable domain: SQTIHQWPATLVQPVGSPLSLECTVEGTSNPNLYWYRQAAGRGLQLLFYSVGIGQISSEVPQNLSASRPQDRQFILSSKKLLLSDSGFYLCACRGQGATNEQFFGPGTRLTVL.

The chain has TRBV7-8 and TRBJ2-1; 10 nucleotides line up with TRBD1. Unmatched junction bases numbered 8, after V lost 5 bases and J lost 7 bases. CDR3 length equals 15 residues. Germline V gene sequence: CDR1 SGHVS, CDR2 FQNEAQ. The CDR3 is CASSRGTGDGNEQFF. CDR3 nucleotides: TGTGCCAGCAGCAGAGGGACAGGGGACGGGAATGAGCAGTTCTTC.

The chain recombines TRBV5-6 with TRBJ1-5, with D perhaps TRBD1 (5 bases). This CDR3 comprises 15 residues. Trimming took off 2 bases at V and 8 bases at J, with 17 bases between the two ends. The germline V gene encodes CDR1 SGHDT and CDR2 YYEEEE. CDR3: CASSFYPGTVEPQHF. The CDR3 nucleotides are TGTGCCAGCAGCTTCTATCCGGGGACGGTGGAGCCCCAGCATTTT.

V gene TRBV19 combines with J gene TRBJ1-2, with D unresolved. CDR3 length: 13 amino acids. Trimming cost V 10 bases and J 8 bases, with 20 bases left between them. Germline V gene lookup returns CDR1 LNHDA and CDR2 SQIVND (reference sequence). CDR3 nucleotides: TGTGCCACCGCACCGGGAGCCCCGTCGGGCTACACCTTC. This sequence encodes CATAPGAPSGYTF.

The CDR3 region has the DNA TGCAGTGCTTCCGGGAATGGCTACACCTTC. As protein: CSASGNGYTF. The rearrangement joins TRBV20-1 to TRBJ1-2; no clear D gene. Trimming left V 5 bases short and J 6 bases short, with 7 bases between. This CDR3 is 10 amino acids long. Germline V gene lookup returns CDR1 DFQATT and CDR2 SNEGSKA (reference sequence).

V is TRBV14 and J is TRBJ1-2, with D hard to call. CDR1 is SGHDN, CDR2 FVKESK, per germline. The V end lost 4 bases, the J end lost 4 bases, and 16 bases lay between the germline ends. The CDR3 length is 15 residues. The CDR3 sequence: CASSPRPSLGYGYTF. The CDR3, as DNA: TGTGCCAGCAGCCCCAGACCCTCTCTTGGCTATGGCTACACCTTC. Full variable domain (outside the CDR3, taken from reference TRBV14 and TRBJ1-2): EAGVTQFPSHSVIEKGQTVTLRCDPISGHDNLYWYRRVMGKEIKFLLHFVKESKQDESGMPNNRFLAERTGGTYSTLKVQPAELEDSGVYFCASSPRPSLGYGYTFGSGTRLTVV.

The chain carries TRBV30 and TRBJ2-5; 10 bases align to TRBD1. Germline trimming cut 3 bases from V and 5 bases from J; bases unmatched to any gene: 3. CDR1 GTSNPN and CDR2 SVGIG come from the germline V gene (reference sequence). This CDR3 has 13 amino acids. The CDR3: CAWRDRGRETQYF. CDR3 DNA: TGTGCCTGGAGGGACAGGGGGAGGGAGACCCAGTACTTC. The full variable domain, in which reference TRBV30 and TRBJ2-5 provide the parts outside the CDR3, is SQTIHQWPATLVQPVGSPLSLECTVEGTSNPNLYWYRQAAGRGLQLLFYSVGIGQISSEVPQNLSASRPQDRQFILSSKKLLLSDSGFYLCAWRDRGRETQYFGPGTRLLVL.

The gene calls are TRBV19 and TRBJ2-7, with D uncertain. Trimming took 5 bases from V and 6 from J, leaving 11 bases between them. Germline loops: CDR1 LNHDA, CDR2 SQIVND (reference sequence). The CDR3 loop spans 12 amino acids. The CDR3 sequence is CASSPGPTEQYF. The DNA of the CDR3 is TGTGCCAGTAGTCCCGGGCCCACCGAGCAGTACTTC.

The V gene is TRBV7-9, the J gene TRBJ1-1; TRBD1 might be the D (6 bases). Germline assignment: CDR1 SEHNR and CDR2 FQNEAQ (reference sequence). Between the trimmed V and J ends, which lost 7 bases and 4 bases, there was a span of 19 bases. The CDR3 contains 15 residues. The CDR3 here is CASNPGTPEGTEAFF. The CDR3 DNA reads TGTGCCAGCAACCCCGGGACACCCGAAGGCACTGAAGCTTTCTTT.

The chain is built from TRBV5-1 and TRBJ1-1, with a possible D match to TRBD1 (5 bases). Trimming removed 4 bases at V and 2 bases at J, with 12 bases between. This CDR3 contains 14 residues. The germline V gene has CDR1 SGHRS and CDR2 YFSETQ. The CDR3 DNA is TGCGCCAGCAGCGACCAGGGCCTTAACACTGAAGCTTTCTTT. Amino acids: CASSDQGLNTEAFF.

This chain joins TRBV2 and TRBJ2-2, with TRBD2 identical over 8 bases. CDR1 and CDR2 from the germline V gene are SNHLY and FYNNEI. This CDR3 comprises 15 residues. Trimming took 7 bases from V and 7 from J; bases not matched to a gene: 11. CDR3 nucleotide sequence: TGTGCCAGCACTTCCAGCGGGAGTCCCGGCGGGGAGCTGTTTTTT. Its translation is CASTSSGSPGGELFF. The full variable domain, with the rest looked up from reference TRBV2 and TRBJ2-2, is EPEVTQTPSHQVTQMGQEVILRCVPISNHLYFYWYRQILGQKVEFLVSFYNNEISEKSEIFDDQFSVERPDGSNFTLKIRSTKLEDSAMYFCASTSSGSPGGELFFGEGSRLTVL.

The V gene is TRBV29-1, the J gene TRBJ1-1, with TRBD1 as a possible D gene (5 bases). This CDR3 is built from 14 residues. Germline V gives CDR1 SQVTM, CDR2 ANQGSEA. The germline V and J ends were trimmed by 8 bases and 1 base, with 17 bases remaining between them. This CDR3 is CSSVSGTANTEAFF. DNA for the CDR3: TGCAGCAGTGTTTCCGGGACTGCGAACACTGAAGCTTTCTTT. Variable domain in full (rest from reference TRBV29-1 and TRBJ1-1): SAVISQKPSRDICQRGTSLTIQCQVDSQVTMMFWYRQQPGQSLTLIATANQGSEATYESGFVIDKFPISRPNLTFSTLTVSNMSPEDSSIYLCSSVSGTANTEAFFGQGTRLTVV.

V gene TRBV25-1 combines with J gene TRBJ2-7; D gene uncertain. The germline V and J ends were trimmed by 2 bases and 6 bases, with 11 bases remaining between them. The V gene's germline CDR1 is MGHDK and CDR2 SYGVNS. The CDR3 is made up of 13 amino acids. The CDR3 region is CASSERHGVEQYF. The CDR3 DNA reads TGTGCCAGCAGTGAAAGGCATGGGGTCGAGCAGTACTTC.

This clone was counted only a few times. The chain is built from TRBV6-2 or TRBV6-3 and TRBJ1-5; no firm D call. The V gene's germline CDR1 is MNHEY and CDR2 SVGEGT. Trimming left V 4 bases short and J 9 bases short, with 10 bases between. CDR3 length: 12 residues. The CDR3 is CASSSQFRPQHF. The CDR3 bases are TGTGCCAGCAGTTCCCAGTTTCGGCCCCAGCATTTT.

This chain uses TRBV6-7 with TRBJ1-5; D unclear. TRBV6-7 is flagged as an ORF with uncertain function. Trimming cost V 4 bases and J 0 bases, with 7 bases left between them. The CDR3 has 14 amino acids. The CDR3 nucleotides read TGTGCCAGCAGTTGGTCTAATAGCAATCAGCCCCAGCATTTT. Amino acid sequence: CASSWSNSNQPQHF.

The CDR3: CASRGFGANVLTF. In DNA form, the CDR3 reads TGTGCCAGCAGGGGTTTTGGGGCCAACGTCCTGACTTTC. V and J are TRBV6-5 and TRBJ2-6; D unclear. The V end lost 6 bases, the J end lost 3 bases, and 6 bases lay between the germline ends. The V gene's germline CDR1 is MNHEY and CDR2 SVGAGI. The CDR3 is made up of 13 amino acids.

The chain recombines TRBV3-1 (or the pseudogene TRBV3-2) with TRBJ2-5; TRBD1 matches 7 bases. The CDR3 runs 14 residues. Looked up from germline, CDR1 is LGHDT and CDR2 is YNNKEL (reference sequence). J gave up 4 bases and V 6 bases, and 8 bases lay outside the gene matches. This CDR3 is CASSRQTGVETQYF. The CDR3 bases are TGTGCCAGCAGTCGTCAAACAGGGGTAGAGACCCAGTACTTC.

The chain links TRBV3-1 (or the pseudogene TRBV3-2) to TRBJ2-4; D not resolved. Germline CDR1 and CDR2: LGHDT and YNNKEL (reference sequence). Trimming took off 1 base at V and 8 bases at J, with 6 bases between the two ends. CDR3 size: 12 residues. The CDR3 DNA follows: TGTGCCAGCAGCCAAGGGAGCTACATTCAGTACTTC. It is translated as CASSQGSYIQYF.

The chain employs TRBV12-5 and TRBJ2-1; D not certain. The V end was cut by 1 base, the J end by 7 bases, with 5 bases between. The CDR3 runs 12 residues. The germline V gene encodes CDR1 LGHNT and CDR2 FRNRAP. The CDR3 DNA follows: TGTGCTAGTGGTTTGGCTAGTAATGAGCAGTTCTTC. Its protein product is CASGLASNEQFF.

The V call is TRBV19, the J call TRBJ1-3; D remains unclear. Germline V gives CDR1 LNHDA, CDR2 SQIVND (reference sequence). This CDR3 spans 11 amino acids. Trimming left V 4 bases short and J 8 bases short, with 6 bases between. In nucleotides, the CDR3 is TGTGCCAGTAGTAATTTGTACACCATATATTTT. It translates to CASSNLYTIYF. The variable domain in full, completed from reference TRBV19 and TRBJ1-3, reads DGGITQSPKYLFRKEGQNVTLSCEQNLNHDAMYWYRQDPGQGLRLIYYSQIVNDFQKGDIAEGYSVSREKKESFPLTVTSAQKNPTAFYLCASSNLYTIYFGEGSWLTVV.

This clone was observed a single time. This chain connects TRBV5-1 to TRBJ2-5; perhaps TRBD1 as D (6 bases). CDR1 and CDR2 (germline): SGHRS, YFSETQ. This CDR3 has 15 amino acids. V lost 3 bases and J 1 base, leaving 13 bases between the germline ends. The DNA for the CDR3 is TGCGCCAGCAGCTCATCCGGGACACTCCAAGAGACCCAGTACTTC. Protein sequence: CASSSSGTLQETQYF.